This is a list of T cell receptor beta chains from one sample in a study of spatial heterogeneity in lung cancer. TCRdb itself ran the 5' RACE reads through MiXCR, one entry per CDR3 protein. The sample has some 70,000 distinct CDR3 sequences; roughly 14% are singletons. This specimen was PBMCs, taken at surgery. All receptors come from a male donor with early-stage non-small cell lung cancer. The CDR3 runs from the conserved cysteine through the conserved F or W. The D gene is left open where the match is weak. Clone size, where shown, is once, few, many, or a class for clones that have expanded.

clone_size j_call d_call v_call cdr3_nt cdr3_aa
- TRBJ1-2 - TRBV29-1 TGCAGCGTTGGACCAGATGGCTACACCTTC CSVGPDGYTF
- TRBJ1-3 - TRBV3-1 TGTGCCAGCAGCCAAACGTGGACTCTCTCTGGAAACACCATATATTTT CASSQTWTLSGNTIYF
- TRBJ1-3 - TRBV2 TGTGCCAGCAGCCCAACTCCCCCAGGGTCTGGAAACACCATATATTTT CASSPTPPGSGNTIYF
- TRBJ2-1 - TRBV7-6 TGTGCCAGCAGCTTAGATTTAGATGTGAATGAGCAGTTCTTC CASSLDLDVNEQFF
- TRBJ2-1 - TRBV2 TGTGCCAGCAGAGACCAGTCCCAAGGAGGGAATTTCAATGAGCAGTTCTTC CASRDQSQGGNFNEQFF
many TRBJ2-1 TRBD2 TRBV7-8 TGTGCCAGCAGCCTCCTAGCGGGCGGCTCCTACAATGAGCAGTTCTTC CASSLLAGGSYNEQFF
- TRBJ2-5 TRBD2 TRBV7-2 TGTGCCAGCAGCCTCGTTCGGGGGGTTGAGACCCAGTACTTC CASSLVRGVETQYF
few TRBJ2-7 - TRBV4-1 TGCGCCAGCAGCACACCAAGTGGAGGTGAGCAGTACTTC CASSTPSGGEQYF
many TRBJ2-4 - TRBV28 TGTGCCAGCACCCCATCTCAGGGAGCCAAAAACATTCAGTACTTC CASTPSQGAKNIQYF
few TRBJ2-3 - TRBV30 TGTGCCTGGAGTAGAACGGTTAGCACAGATACGCAGTATTTT CAWSRTVSTDTQYF
- TRBJ2-2 - TRBV7-2 TGTGCCAGCAGCTTAGGTCATGCAAACACCGGGGAGCTGTTTTTT CASSLGHANTGELFF
few TRBJ2-7 - TRBV12-3/TRBV12-4 TGTGCCAGCAGAGCAGACAGGGCGGGAGAGCAGTACTTC CASRADRAGEQYF
many TRBJ2-3 TRBD2 TRBV7-2 TGTGCCAGCAGCCCCGGTAGCGGGAGGTCGACAGATACGCAGTATTTT CASSPGSGRSTDTQYF
few TRBJ2-3 - TRBV6-5 TGTGCCAGCAGTTTACTGGGGACTAGCACAGATACGCAGTATTTT CASSLLGTSTDTQYF
- TRBJ1-3 - TRBV10-3 TGTGCCATCAGGACGGGGGAAGGAAACACCATATATTTT CAIRTGEGNTIYF
few TRBJ2-1 - TRBV6-2/TRBV6-3 TGTGCCAGCACCTACGGGGGGAAGGGGGCCAGTGAGCAGTTCTTC CASTYGGKGASEQFF
many TRBJ2-3 - TRBV4-1 TGCGCCAGCAGCCAAGGCAGCACAGATACGCAGTATTTT CASSQGSTDTQYF
few TRBJ2-7 TRBD1 TRBV20-1 TGCAGTGCTAGAGACGGGACAGGCCGGTCCTACGAGCAGTACTTC CSARDGTGRSYEQYF
- TRBJ1-5 - TRBV2 TGTGCCAGCAGTGATTTCGCAGGGAGTGGCAATCAGCCCCAGCATTTT CASSDFAGSGNQPQHF
- TRBJ2-1 - TRBV7-2 TGTGCCAGCAGTTCCAGGGTTGGGCAGTTCTTC CASSSRVGQFF
few TRBJ1-1 TRBD1 TRBV9 TGTGCCAGCAGCGAGACGCCAGGGGGGAAAACTGAAGCTTTCTTT CASSETPGGKTEAFF
few TRBJ1-5 - TRBV12-3/TRBV12-4 TGTGCCAGCAGTTCGCGGGGGTTGGAGCCCCAGCATTTC CASSSRGLEPQHF
- TRBJ2-5 - TRBV3-1 TGTGCCAGCAGCCAATCAGAGACCCAGTACTTC CASSQSETQYF
many TRBJ2-4 TRBD1 TRBV6-1 TGTGCCAGCAGCGTAAAATGGGACAGCACCAGTCAGTACTTC CASSVKWDSTSQYF
few TRBJ1-2 - TRBV4-2 TGTGCCAGCAGCCAAGAACCCACCCCAGAGGATGGCTACACCTTC CASSQEPTPEDGYTF
few TRBJ2-7 - TRBV12-3/TRBV12-4 TGTGCCAGCAGTATTGTTCCCCACGAGCAGTACTTC CASSIVPHEQYF
many TRBJ1-2 - TRBV4-1 TGCGCCAGCAGCCCCGTAGGGATCTCTACGGTTGGCTACACCTTC CASSPVGISTVGYTF
few TRBJ2-1 TRBD1 TRBV7-9 TGTGCCAGCAGCTCGACGGACAGGGGTGGGAATGAGCAGTTCTTC CASSSTDRGGNEQFF
few TRBJ2-2 - TRBV19 TGTGCCAGTAGTATGGGTCGCCAGGGCTCCGCCGGGGAGCTGTTTTTT CASSMGRQGSAGELFF
few TRBJ2-5 - TRBV7-8 TGTGCCAGCAGCTTCCCGAAGGAGAGTAAAGAGACCCAGTACTTC CASSFPKESKETQYF
few TRBJ2-6 TRBD1 TRBV19 TGTGCCAGTAACCAAATAGGGACAGGGTCTTCTGGGGCCAACGTCCTGACTTTC CASNQIGTGSSGANVLTF
many TRBJ2-3 TRBD2 TRBV2 TGTGCCAGCTCTCGGACTAGCGACACAGATACGCAGTATTTT CASSRTSDTDTQYF
- TRBJ1-2 - TRBV27 TGTGCCAGCAGTTTATCTGGCGGGGATGTGGGCTTTGGCTACACCTTC CASSLSGGDVGFGYTF
many TRBJ1-1 - TRBV5-6 TGTGCCAGCAGCAGGGCCGGCGGAGGGGTAGGAGCTTTCTTT CASSRAGGGVGAFF
- TRBJ2-3 TRBD1 TRBV5-1 TGCGCCAGCAGCTTTGAGGGGGCGACAGATACGCAGTATTTT CASSFEGATDTQYF
many TRBJ2-3 - TRBV7-8 TGTGCCAGCAGCCCTGGGACTCGTCGCACAGATACGCAGTATTTT CASSPGTRRTDTQYF
many TRBJ1-1 - TRBV29-1 TGCAGCGTTTCGGCGGGGAGCTCGACTGAAGCTTTCTTT CSVSAGSSTEAFF
few TRBJ1-1 - TRBV5-1 TGCGCCAGCAGCGAGCCGGCGGCGAACACTGAAGCTTTCTTT CASSEPAANTEAFF
many TRBJ2-5 - TRBV7-9 TGTGCCAGCAGCCATAGGTTGCAAGAGACCCAGTACTTC CASSHRLQETQYF
many TRBJ2-4 TRBD1 TRBV11-2 TGTGCCAGCAGCTTCGACAGGGTGCACATTCAGTACTTC CASSFDRVHIQYF